This paragraph reports one T cell receptor beta chain. The antigen is unknown. The immunoSEQ assay amplified TCRB CDR3 from up to roughly 2 ug DNA. The repertoire was sequenced with immunoSEQ multiplex PCR; TCRdb's copy has only in-frame clones and lacks some. The table lists more than 75,000 clones, around 86% of them singletons. Sample time point: after dendritic cell vaccination, including at tumor progression/relapse. The sample comes from a study of glioma-infiltrating T cells after dendritic cell vaccination. The wider study: Patients had newly diagnosed or recurrent glioblastoma and received dendritic cell vaccines. General study findings and limits: Higher pretreatment TIL content predicted longer progression-free time and survival. Higher TCR clonality did not directly relate to longer survival.

The clonotype was recovered from a human donor with glioblastoma. Sequenced here: blood, sampled after dendritic cell vaccination.

CDR3 in amino acids: CASSPRTSAYNEQFF. The CDR3 coding sequence is TGTGCCAGCAGCCCCCGGACTAGCGCCTACAATGAGCAGTTCTTC. The chain links TRBV7-2 to TRBJ2-1; TRBD2 matches at 9 bases. With V trimmed by 5 bases and J by 2 bases, 4 bases remained unmatched. The CDR3 extends over 15 amino acids. The germline V gene encodes CDR1 SGHTA and CDR2 FQGNSA.